This T cell receptor beta chain was sequenced for a study of blood T cell repertoires in COVID-19. Here immunoSEQ multiplex PCR was the method, and the copy in TCRdb shows in-frame clones only, minus some. Seen here are approximately 150,000 clones, more than 65% observed once, and the top ten hold under 13%. The sample taken for sequencing was peripheral blood. The receptor comes from a man between 65 and 85 years old with active or convalescent COVID-19.

This CDR3 reads CSVGQYDYGYTF. The CDR3 nucleotides are TGCAGCGTTGGGCAGTATGACTATGGCTACACCTTC. The rearrangement uses TRBV29-1 and TRBJ1-2; D not resolved. CDR1 and CDR2 (germline): SQVTM, ANQGSEA. The V end was cut by 4 bases, the J end by 3 bases, with 9 bases between. The CDR3 is 12 amino acids.